This T cell receptor beta chain was identified during a study of T-cell reconstitution after alpha-beta-depleted transplantation in children. Whole-study results and caveats: The origin of high day-60 TCRbeta diversity in some patients lay in surviving recipient T cells and thymic progenitors. There were reportedly several hundred expanded graft clones from which alpha-beta T cells came about two months after transplant.

Trimming shortened V by 5 bases and J by 14 bases, and 30 bases separated the two germline ends. CDR3 length: 16 residues. Germline V lookup: CDR1 DFQATT, CDR2 SNEGSKA (reference sequence). Details on this clonotype: Its antigen is not identified.

Researchers prepared the TCRbeta library using unique molecular identifiers, the study reports. Each CDR3 protein gets one entry after TCRdb re-called the PCR reads with MiXCR. The sample holds around 440,000 distinct CDR3 sequences, about a sixth seen once. This sequence was found in a boy under two years old who had a stem cell transplant for Wiskott-Aldrich syndrome, so the T cells may come from the graft donor. The V gene is TRBV20-1, the J gene TRBJ2-2; D is unclear. Sequencing used PBMCs, mostly from graft donor cells, obtained 360 days after TCRalphabeta/CD19-depleted stem cell transplant. The CDR3 region is CSAVWPWASDFTSLFF. DNA for the CDR3: TGCAGTGCTGTGTGGCCATGGGCAAGTGACTTTACCTCTCTGTTTTTT.